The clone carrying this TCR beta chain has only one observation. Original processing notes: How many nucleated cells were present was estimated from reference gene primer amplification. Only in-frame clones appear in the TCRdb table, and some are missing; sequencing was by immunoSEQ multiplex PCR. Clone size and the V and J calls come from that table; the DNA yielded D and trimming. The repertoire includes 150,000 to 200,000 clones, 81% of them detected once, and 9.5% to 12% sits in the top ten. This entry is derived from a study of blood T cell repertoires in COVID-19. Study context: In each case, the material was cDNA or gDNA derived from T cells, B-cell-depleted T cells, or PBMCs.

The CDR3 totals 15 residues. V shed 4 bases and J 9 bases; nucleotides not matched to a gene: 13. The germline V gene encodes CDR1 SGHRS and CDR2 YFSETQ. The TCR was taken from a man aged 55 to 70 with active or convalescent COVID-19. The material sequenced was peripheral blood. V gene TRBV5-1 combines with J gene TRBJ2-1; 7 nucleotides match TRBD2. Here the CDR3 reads CASSLSPLRESEQFF. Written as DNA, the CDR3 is TGCGCCAGCAGCCTGTCCCCGTTGCGGGAGTCTGAGCAGTTCTTC.